This TCR beta chain appears in the sequencing data of a study of T cells in Graves' hyperthyroidism and ophthalmopathy. Study-wide results and limits: The blood repertoire included most of the expanded thyroid clonotypes above 0.001.

With a duration under 2 months, the hyperthyroidism was newly diagnosed in patients aged 18 to 65. Each diagnosis was grounded in clinical symptoms, serum thyroxine and TRAb, thyroid ultrasound, and orbital computed tomography. The V gene lost 1 base and the J gene lost 6 bases, with 14 bases spanning the gap. Per germline, CDR1 KGHDR and CDR2 SFDVKD. This CDR3 region has 16 residues. Authors of the study amplified TCR beta CDR3 regions from RNA transcripts. Carried out on the TCR CDR3, a first-round RT-PCR used the HTBI primer set. TCRdb processed the multiplex PCR reads anew with MiXCR; each CDR3 protein has one entry. The repertoire holds some 510,000 distinct CDR3 sequences, less than 25% seen once, with approximately 25% in the top ten. This clonotype came up once. Its cognate antigen is unknown.

J is TRBJ2-2 and V is TRBV24-1, with D possibly TRBD2 on 7 matching bases. Material: blood. The receptor's source is a man between 18 and 35 years old with Graves' hyperthyroidism. The DNA of the CDR3 is TGTGCCACCAGTGATTTACCCCGGGGGGCCGCCGGGGAGCTGTTTTTT. It is translated as CATSDLPRGAAGELFF.